The TCR beta chain described here comes from a study of blood T cell repertoires in COVID-19. The assay was immunoSEQ multiplex PCR, and TCRdb's table has in-frame clones only and misses some. Altogether under 300,000 clones are present, roughly 84% being singletons, with the ten largest covering 1.5% to 1.7%. The CDR3 has 13 residues. V gave up 6 bases and J gave up 0 bases, with 4 bases separating them. CDR1 and CDR2 from the germline V gene are SGHTS and YDEGEE. The sample was peripheral blood. This TCR derives from a woman aged 40 to 50 who had recovered from COVID-19. The gene calls are TRBV5-8 and TRBJ2-6, with unresolved D. In nucleotides, the CDR3 is TGTGCCAGCACCCTCTCTGGGGCCAACGTCCTGACTTTC. This translates into CASTLSGANVLTF. Complete variable domain (other parts from reference TRBV5-8 and TRBJ2-6): EAGVTQSPTHLIKTRGQQATLRCSPISGHTSVYWYQQALGLGLQFLLWYDEGEERNRGNFPPRFSGRQFPNYSSELNVNALELEDSALYLCASTLSGANVLTFGAGSRLTVL.